This T cell receptor beta chain was profiled in a study of neurological immune-mediated disorders. Study-level points and caveats: The greatest TCR clonal expansion appeared in HTLV-1-associated myelopathy and the smallest, falling below healthy controls, in multiple sclerosis.

With 10-nucleotide random UMIs included, cDNA was synthesized by 5'RACE. A single run covered 15-18 subjects with over 180 million TCR-beta sequences. TCRdb itself ran the 5' RACE reads through MiXCR, one entry per CDR3 protein. The sample has more than 95,000 distinct CDR3 sequences, 10% to 14% seen once. This clonotype has ten or more counts. Antigen specificity is unknown. The ends lost 3 bases at V and 7 bases at J; junction bases unmatched: 7. CDR1 SGDLS and CDR2 YYNGEE come from the germline V gene. This CDR3 spans 15 amino acids. Time point denoted: longitudinal time-point 3. The unsorted libraries originated from 2 million PBMCs kept at -80 C.

The V and J genes are TRBV9 and TRBJ1-4; 9 bases are a match to TRBD1. Sequencing was carried out using PBMCs. This TCR came from a female donor with HTLV-1-associated myelopathy (HAM/TSP). CDR3 loop: CASSAPGQGFEKLFF. The CDR3 nucleotides read TGTGCCAGCAGCGCGCCGGGACAGGGATTTGAAAAACTGTTTTTT.